This is a list of T cell receptor beta chains from one sample in a study of molecular identifiers for immune sequencing clone quantification. TCRdb analysed the PCR reads with MiXCR anew, one entry per CDR3 protein. The sample yields around 460,000 distinct CDR3 sequences, about a fifth seen once. Sequencing was carried out using naive CD8+ T cells from blood, with Jurkat cell RNA spiked in. These receptors were collected from a human donor in good health. Some libraries in this study had Jurkat cell RNA spiked in. Each CDR3 is given with its conserved first and last residue. A D gene is named only where the DNA matches it firmly. Clone size appears in some rows only: once, few, many, or a class for an expanded clone.

clone size,V gene,J gene,D gene,CDR3 protein,CDR3 DNA
many,TRBV7-2,TRBJ1-6,TRBD1,CASSSGQGSSPLHF,TGTGCCAGCAGCTCGGGACAGGGGTCCTCACCCCTCCACTTT
many,TRBV6-5,TRBJ1-5,NA,CASSYGPGGPQHF,TGTGCCAGCAGTTACGGGCCCGGCGGGCCCCAGCATTTT
few,TRBV20-1,TRBJ1-4,TRBD1,CSARDGAGTGEKLFF,TGCAGTGCTAGAGATGGGGCCGGGACAGGGGAAAAACTGTTTTTT
few,TRBV19,TRBJ2-5,NA,CASSIGDREIETQYF,TGTGCCAGTAGTATAGGAGACCGGGAGATAGAGACCCAGTACTTC
few,TRBV6-5,TRBJ2-7,NA,CASSYGRKYEQYF,TGTGCCAGCAGTTATGGGCGCAAATACGAGCAGTACTTC
many,TRBV28,TRBJ1-1,NA,CASSLVASTTEAFF,TGTGCCAGCAGTTTAGTCGCGTCCACCACTGAAGCTTTCTTT
many,TRBV25-1,TRBJ2-7,NA,CASLGRSSYEQYF,TGTGCCAGCTTGGGACGAAGCTCCTACGAGCAGTACTTC
few,TRBV28,TRBJ2-2,TRBD2,CASSEGLAGLNTGELFF,TGTGCCAGCAGTGAGGGACTAGCGGGACTGAACACCGGGGAGCTGTTTTTT
many,TRBV7-9,TRBJ2-1,TRBD2,CASSLSGGHYNEQFF,TGTGCCAGCAGCCTCAGCGGGGGGCACTACAATGAGCAGTTCTTC
NA,TRBV5-1,TRBJ2-7,NA,CASSLQGPSYGQYF,TGCGCCAGCAGCTTACAGGGCCCCTCCTACGGGCAGTACTTC
NA,TRBV4-1,TRBJ2-5,NA,CASSPLRGARETQYF,TGCGCCAGCAGCCCGCTCCGGGGGGCGCGGGAGACCCAGTACTTC
few,TRBV7-9,TRBJ2-7,NA,CASSLMPGPDEQYF,TGTGCCAGCAGCTTAATGCCAGGGCCCGACGAGCAGTACTTC
many,TRBV10-1,TRBJ1-6,NA,CARPPYNSPLHF,TGCGCCAGACCGCCCTATAATTCACCCCTCCACTTT
many,TRBV28,TRBJ2-7,NA,CASSLKAGGDEQYF,TGTGCCAGCAGTTTAAAAGCAGGGGGGGACGAGCAGTACTTC
few,TRBV19,TRBJ2-2,TRBD2,CASSMIGGGPNTGELFF,TGTGCCAGTAGTATGATCGGGGGGGGGCCGAACACCGGGGAGCTGTTTTTT
NA,TRBV12-3/TRBV12-4,TRBJ1-2,NA,CASSPLVNYGYTF,TGTGCCAGCAGCCCGCTGGTTAACTATGGCTACACCTTC
many,TRBV14,TRBJ2-7,NA,CASSQGFLSYYEQYF,TGTGCCAGCAGCCAAGGGTTCCTGTCTTACTACGAGCAGTACTTC
many,TRBV5-1,TRBJ1-1,TRBD1,CASSPSRQGGTEAFF,TGCGCCAGCAGCCCATCACGACAGGGCGGAACTGAAGCTTTCTTT
NA,TRBV19,TRBJ2-7,TRBD1,CASSIRPGGFYEQYF,TGTGCCAGTAGTATAAGGCCAGGGGGCTTCTACGAGCAGTACTTC
NA,TRBV3-1,TRBJ1-1,NA,CASSQDRDGVSTEAFF,TGTGCCAGCAGCCAAGACCGGGACGGAGTGAGCACTGAAGCTTTCTTT
many,TRBV6-6,TRBJ2-7,TRBD2,CASSADLGGGVPHEQYF,TGTGCCAGCAGTGCCGATCTCGGCGGGGGGGTCCCCCACGAGCAGTACTTC
few,TRBV5-5,TRBJ1-5,NA,CASSLADSGRGPQHF,TGTGCCAGCAGCTTGGCCGATTCGGGGCGTGGGCCCCAGCATTTT
few,TRBV20-1,TRBJ2-7,TRBD2,CSARTLSGNYGYEQYF,TGCAGTGCTAGGACTCTTAGCGGGAATTATGGCTACGAGCAGTACTTC
NA,TRBV20-1,TRBJ2-7,TRBD2,CSARLGSGGISYEQYF,TGCAGTGCTAGATTGGGGAGCGGGGGCATCTCCTACGAGCAGTACTTC
many,TRBV2,TRBJ1-3,NA,CASSEALRVSGNTIYF,TGTGCCAGCAGTGAAGCGCTAAGGGTCTCTGGAAACACCATATATTTT
NA,TRBV20-1,TRBJ1-1,TRBD1,CSARSWTGFNPEAFF,TGCAGTGCAAGGTCCTGGACAGGGTTTAATCCTGAAGCTTTCTTT
NA,TRBV19,TRBJ2-5,NA,CASSLNSRRDNQETQYF,TGTGCCAGTAGTCTAAATTCCCGCCGGGACAACCAAGAGACCCAGTACTTC
many,TRBV7-8,TRBJ2-7,NA,CASSLAGHVYEQYF,TGTGCCAGCAGCTTAGCGGGACACGTCTACGAGCAGTACTTC
NA,TRBV6-2/TRBV6-3,TRBJ2-2,TRBD2,CASSYVAGRGPNTGELFF,TGTGCCAGCAGTTACGTAGCGGGGCGGGGGCCGAACACCGGGGAGCTGTTTTTT
NA,TRBV28,TRBJ2-7,TRBD1,CASSHRGAAYGQYF,TGTGCCAGCAGTCACAGGGGCGCGGCCTACGGGCAGTACTTC
many,TRBV29-1,TRBJ2-7,TRBD2,CSVNGAAGTDNASGGPEQYF,TGCAGCGTGAATGGGGCCGCCGGGACAGATAATGCTAGCGGGGGACCCGAGCAGTACTTC
many,TRBV5-1,TRBJ1-1,NA,CASSFGTGTEAFF,TGCGCCAGCAGCTTTGGAACAGGCACTGAAGCTTTCTTT